The next 10 T cell receptor beta chains were all read from a single sample in a study of T-cell reconstitution after alpha-beta-depleted transplantation in children. Using unique molecular identifiers, the investigators prepared the TCRbeta library. MiXCR, run by TCRdb on the PCR reads, gives a single entry per CDR3 protein. The data hold a few hundred thousand distinct CDR3 sequences, with 25% to 30% observed a single time. This material consisted of PBMCs, taken before TCRalphabeta/CD19-depleted stem cell transplant. The origin of the receptors is a boy younger than two with Wiskott-Aldrich syndrome, due to receive a stem cell transplant.

This clonotype occurred once. The rearrangement links TRBV27 to TRBJ2-1; no clear D. Germline V CDR1 and CDR2: MNHEY, SMNVEV (reference sequence). V lost 6 bases, J lost 4 bases, and 16 bases lay in between. CDR3 length: 15 residues. Written as DNA, the CDR3 is TGTGCCAGCAGCAAACGGGTAGGGTGGTACAATGAGCAGTTCTTC. The encoded protein is CASSKRVGWYNEQFF.

The chain couples TRBV4-2 to TRBJ2-1; 12 nucleotides match TRBD2. The CDR3 is 18 residues long. Germline loops: CDR1 LGHNA, CDR2 YNFKEQ. V was pared by 5 bases and J by 0 bases, with 8 bases of the junction left unmatched. The CDR3 sequence is CASSTWTSGISSYNEQFF. In DNA, the CDR3 is TGTGCCAGCAGCACGTGGACTAGCGGGATTTCCTCCTACAATGAGCAGTTCTTC.

This clonotype was picked up a small number of times. The chain employs TRBV20-1 and TRBJ1-3, with 8 positions matching TRBD1. The CDR3 is 13 amino acids. Germline values: CDR1 DFQATT, CDR2 SNEGSKA (reference sequence). Trimming removed 6 bases from V and 4 bases from J; junction bases left unmatched: 5. The CDR3 protein is CSAGQGTGNTIYF. CDR3 in DNA: TGCAGTGCCGGACAGGGTACGGGAAACACCATATATTTT.

This chain connects TRBV5-1 to TRBJ2-1, with a weak D call TRBD1 (6 bases). The CDR3 runs 15 residues. Germline V lookup: CDR1 SGHRS, CDR2 YFSETQ. V gave up 5 bases and J gave up 6 bases, with 18 bases separating them. CDR3 protein: CASRKTRDTPNEQFF. The CDR3 coding sequence is TGCGCCAGCAGAAAGACACGGGACACCCCCAATGAGCAGTTCTTC.

This clonotype has more than one count but fewer than ten. CDR3 loop: CASSHATSGWDVTQYF. In DNA form, the CDR3 reads TGTGCCAGCAGCCATGCGACTAGCGGGTGGGACGTGACCCAGTACTTC. This sequence joins TRBV3-1 and TRBJ2-5, with TRBD2 matching 10 bases. Losses at the gene ends were 3 bases for V and 7 bases for J; bases not matched to a gene: 11. The CDR3 has 16 residues. The V gene's germline CDR1 is LGHDT and CDR2 YNNKEL (reference sequence).

V is TRBV20-1 and J is TRBJ1-1, with unresolved D. In germline, CDR1 is DFQATT, CDR2 SNEGSKA (reference sequence). The V gene lost 6 bases and the J gene lost 0 bases, with 8 bases spanning the gap. The CDR3 sequence is 12 residues long. In DNA, the CDR3 is TGCAGTGCAAGGGCTATGAACACTGAAGCTTTCTTT. It is translated as CSARAMNTEAFF.

This clonotype was counted only a few times. The chain carries TRBV28 and TRBJ1-1, with TRBD1 matching 12 bases. Looked up from germline, CDR1 is MDHEN and CDR2 is SYDVKM. The CDR3 runs 17 residues. The V and J ends lost 3 bases and 5 bases, in that order; junction bases with no gene match: 10. This CDR3 is CASSFLGQGALGTEAFF. DNA of the CDR3: TGTGCCAGCAGTTTCCTGGGACAGGGGGCGCTTGGGACTGAAGCTTTCTTT.

The rearrangement links TRBV27 to TRBJ2-7; D possibly matches TRBD1 or TRBD2 (7 bases each). CDR3 length equals 13 residues. V lost 5 bases and J 5 bases, leaving 13 bases between the germline ends. In germline, CDR1 is MNHEY, CDR2 SMNVEV (reference sequence). In DNA form, the CDR3 reads TGTGCCAGCAGTGCGACAGGGAGGGACGAGCAGTACTTC. Translated, it gives CASSATGRDEQYF.

This clonotype is a singleton in its sample. V and J are TRBV7-9 and TRBJ2-1; 13 nucleotides line up with TRBD2. The CDR3 runs 15 residues. The junction had 8 bases not matched to a gene; V was cut back by 8 bases and J by 7 bases. Germline assignment: CDR1 SEHNR and CDR2 FQNEAQ (reference sequence). CDR3 in amino acids: CASGTGLAGANEQFF. The CDR3 coding sequence is TGTGCCAGCGGAACCGGACTAGCGGGAGCTAATGAGCAGTTCTTC. The entire variable domain, with the rest obtained from reference TRBV7-9 and TRBJ2-1, is as follows: DTGVSQNPRHKITKRGQNVTFRCDPISEHNRLYWYRQTLGQGPEFLTYFQNEAQLEKSRLLSDRFSAERPKGSFSTLEIQRTEQGDSAMYLCASGTGLAGANEQFFGPGTRLTVL.

This clonotype was recorded a few times. The chain carries TRBV18 and TRBJ2-5; D gene ambiguous. This CDR3 spans 13 amino acids. The V end lost 2 bases, the J end lost 5 bases, and 9 bases lay between the germline ends. Germline V gives CDR1 KGHSH, CDR2 LQKENI. CDR3 residues: CASSPRSDETQYF. The CDR3 bases are TGTGCCAGCTCACCAAGGAGCGACGAGACCCAGTACTTC.